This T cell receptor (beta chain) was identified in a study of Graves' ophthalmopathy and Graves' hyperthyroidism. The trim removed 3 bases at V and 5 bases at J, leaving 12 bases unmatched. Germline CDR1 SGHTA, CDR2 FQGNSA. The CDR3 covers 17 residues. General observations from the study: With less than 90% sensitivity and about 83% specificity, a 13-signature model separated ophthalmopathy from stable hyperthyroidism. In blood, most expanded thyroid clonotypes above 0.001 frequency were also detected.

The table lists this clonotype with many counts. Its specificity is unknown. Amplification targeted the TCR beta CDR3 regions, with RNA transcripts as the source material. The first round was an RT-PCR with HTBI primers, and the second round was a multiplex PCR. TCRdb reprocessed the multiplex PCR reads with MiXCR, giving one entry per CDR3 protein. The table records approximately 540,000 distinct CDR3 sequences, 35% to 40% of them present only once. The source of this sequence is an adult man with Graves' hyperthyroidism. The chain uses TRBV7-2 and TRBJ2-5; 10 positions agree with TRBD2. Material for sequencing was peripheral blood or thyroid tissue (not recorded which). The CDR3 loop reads CASSLSPAAGGKETQYF. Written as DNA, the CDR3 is TGTGCCAGCAGCTTGAGTCCGGCAGCGGGGGGGAAGGAGACCCAGTACTTC. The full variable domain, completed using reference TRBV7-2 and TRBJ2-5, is GAGVSQSPSNKVTEKGKDVELRCDPISGHTALYWYRQSLGQGLEFLIYFQGNSAPDKSGLPSDRFSAERTGGSVSTLTIQRTQQEDSAVYLCASSLSPAAGGKETQYFGPGTRLLVL.